The T cell receptor (beta chain) described here comes from a study of control samples from healthy donors and cancer patients. Libraries were prepared by immunoSEQ multiplex PCR; TCRdb keeps only in-frame clonotypes and omits some of them. Of about 150,000 clones in the sample, roughly 94% are singletons; the top ten hold approximately 6%. The V gene end was trimmed by 2 bases and the J gene end by 7 bases; junction bases not matched to a gene: 6. CDR1 and CDR2 from the germline V gene are MNHNY and SVGAGI (reference sequence). The CDR3 runs to 15 residues. Input material: blood. The chain has TRBV6-6 and TRBJ1-2, with 11 bases aligning to TRBD1. The receptor was isolated from a man aged 35 to 55 in good health. CDR3 region: CASSYRTGGPGGYTF. The CDR3 DNA sequence: TGTGCCAGCAGTTACCGGACAGGGGGCCCGGGTGGCTACACCTTC.